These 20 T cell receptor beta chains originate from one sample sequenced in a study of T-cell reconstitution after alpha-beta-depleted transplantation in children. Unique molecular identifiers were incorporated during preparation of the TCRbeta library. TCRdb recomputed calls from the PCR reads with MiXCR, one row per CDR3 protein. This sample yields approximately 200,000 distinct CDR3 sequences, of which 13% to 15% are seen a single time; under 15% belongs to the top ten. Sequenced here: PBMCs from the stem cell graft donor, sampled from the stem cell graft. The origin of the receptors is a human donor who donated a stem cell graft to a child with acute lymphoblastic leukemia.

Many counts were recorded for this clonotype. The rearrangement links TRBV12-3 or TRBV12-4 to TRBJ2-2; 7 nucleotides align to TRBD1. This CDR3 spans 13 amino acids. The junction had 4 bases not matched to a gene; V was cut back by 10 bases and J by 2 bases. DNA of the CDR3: TGTGCCATCGAGGGGGCCAACACCGGGGAGCTGTTTTTT. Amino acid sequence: CAIEGANTGELFF.

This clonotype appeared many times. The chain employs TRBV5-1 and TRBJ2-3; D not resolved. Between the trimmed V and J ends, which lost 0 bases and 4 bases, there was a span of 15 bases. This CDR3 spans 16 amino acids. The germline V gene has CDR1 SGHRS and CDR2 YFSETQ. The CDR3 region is CASSLGSPRSSDTQYF. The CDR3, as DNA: TGCGCCAGCAGCTTGGGGTCTCCTAGGTCCTCAGATACGCAGTATTTT.

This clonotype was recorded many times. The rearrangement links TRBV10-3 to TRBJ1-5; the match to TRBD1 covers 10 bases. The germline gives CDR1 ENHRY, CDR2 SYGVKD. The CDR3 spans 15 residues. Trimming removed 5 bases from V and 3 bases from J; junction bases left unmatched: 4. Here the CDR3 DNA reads TGTGCCATCAGTCCGGGACAGGGGAACAATCAGCCCCAGCATTTT. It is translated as CAISPGQGNNQPQHF.

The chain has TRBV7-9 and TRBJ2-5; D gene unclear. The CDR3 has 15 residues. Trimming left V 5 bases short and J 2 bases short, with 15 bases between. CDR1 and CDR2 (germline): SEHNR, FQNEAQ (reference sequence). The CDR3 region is CASSLVRSSQETQYF. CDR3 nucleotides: TGTGCCAGCAGCCTAGTCAGGTCGTCTCAAGAGACCCAGTACTTC.

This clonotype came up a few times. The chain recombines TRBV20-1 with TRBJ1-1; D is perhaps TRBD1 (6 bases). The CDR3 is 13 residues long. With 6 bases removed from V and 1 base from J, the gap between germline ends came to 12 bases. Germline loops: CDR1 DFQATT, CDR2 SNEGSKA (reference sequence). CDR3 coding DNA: TGCAGTGCGCAAAGGGACACGAACACTGAAGCTTTCTTT. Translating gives CSAQRDTNTEAFF.

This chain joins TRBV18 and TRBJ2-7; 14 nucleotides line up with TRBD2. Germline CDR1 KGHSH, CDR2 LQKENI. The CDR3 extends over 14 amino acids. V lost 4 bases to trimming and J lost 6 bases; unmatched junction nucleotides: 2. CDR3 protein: CASSQTSGRGEQYF. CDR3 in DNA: TGTGCCAGCTCACAGACTAGCGGGAGGGGCGAGCAGTACTTC.

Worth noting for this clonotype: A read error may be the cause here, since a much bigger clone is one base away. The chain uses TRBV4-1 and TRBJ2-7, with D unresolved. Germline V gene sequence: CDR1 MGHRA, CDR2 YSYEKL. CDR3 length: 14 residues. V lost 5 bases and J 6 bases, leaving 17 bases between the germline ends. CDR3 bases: TGCGCCAGCAGCTCGCCGAATCGAAGGACCGAGCAGTACTTC. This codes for CASSSPNRRTEQYF.

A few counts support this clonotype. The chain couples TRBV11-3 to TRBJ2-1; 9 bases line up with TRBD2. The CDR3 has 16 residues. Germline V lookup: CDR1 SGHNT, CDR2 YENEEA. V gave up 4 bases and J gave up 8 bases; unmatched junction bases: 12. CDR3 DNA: TGTGCCAGCAGCTCCGGTGGTAGCGGGAGTTGGGATGAGCAGTTCTTC. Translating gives CASSSGGSGSWDEQFF.

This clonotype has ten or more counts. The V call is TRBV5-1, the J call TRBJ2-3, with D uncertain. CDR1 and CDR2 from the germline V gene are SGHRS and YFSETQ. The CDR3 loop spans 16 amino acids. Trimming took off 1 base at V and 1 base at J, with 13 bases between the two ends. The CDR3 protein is CASSLILTRGTDTQYF. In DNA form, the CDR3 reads TGCGCCAGCAGCTTGATCCTAACTCGGGGCACAGATACGCAGTATTTT.

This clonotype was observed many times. CDR3 sequence reads: CASVAGGSANEKLFF. Written as DNA, the CDR3 is TGTGCCAGCGTGGCAGGGGGATCTGCTAATGAAAAACTGTTTTTT. The chain uses TRBV12-3 or TRBV12-4 and TRBJ1-4; 7 nucleotides line up with TRBD1. This CDR3 is built from 15 residues. V lost 8 bases to trimming and J lost 3 bases; unmatched junction nucleotides: 9.

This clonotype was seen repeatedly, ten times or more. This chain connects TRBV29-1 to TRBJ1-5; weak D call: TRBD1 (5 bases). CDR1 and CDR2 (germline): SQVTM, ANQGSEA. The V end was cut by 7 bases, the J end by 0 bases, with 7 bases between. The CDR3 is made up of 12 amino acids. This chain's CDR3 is CSGGDSNQPQHF. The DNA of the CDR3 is TGCAGCGGAGGGGATAGCAATCAGCCCCAGCATTTT.

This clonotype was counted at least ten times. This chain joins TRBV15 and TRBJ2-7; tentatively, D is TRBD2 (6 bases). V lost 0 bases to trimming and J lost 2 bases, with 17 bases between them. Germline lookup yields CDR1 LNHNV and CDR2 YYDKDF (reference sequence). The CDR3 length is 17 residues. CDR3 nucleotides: TGTGCCACCAGCAGAGATCTGGAGGGGTCAGGAACCTACGAGCAGTACTTC. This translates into CATSRDLEGSGTYEQYF.

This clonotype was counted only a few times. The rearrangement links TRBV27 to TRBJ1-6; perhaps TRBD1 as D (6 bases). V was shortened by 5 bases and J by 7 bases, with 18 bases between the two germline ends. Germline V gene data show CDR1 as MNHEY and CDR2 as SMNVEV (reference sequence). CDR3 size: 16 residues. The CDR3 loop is CASSPRQVLLNSPLHF. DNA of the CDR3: TGTGCCAGCAGTCCCAGACAGGTCTTATTGAATTCACCCCTCCACTTT.

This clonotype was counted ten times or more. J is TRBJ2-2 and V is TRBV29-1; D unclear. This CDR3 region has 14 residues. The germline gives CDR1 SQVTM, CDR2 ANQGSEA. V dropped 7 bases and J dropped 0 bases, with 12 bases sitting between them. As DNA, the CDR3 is TGCAGCGCGGTGGGTGACACGAACACCGGGGAGCTGTTTTTT. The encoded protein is CSAVGDTNTGELFF.

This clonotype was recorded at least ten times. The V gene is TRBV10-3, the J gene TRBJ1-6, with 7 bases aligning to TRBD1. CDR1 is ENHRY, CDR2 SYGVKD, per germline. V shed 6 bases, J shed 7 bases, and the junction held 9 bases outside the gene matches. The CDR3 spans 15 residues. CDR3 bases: TGTGCCATCAGGTCCAGGGGGGACCAGAATTCACCCCTCCACTTT. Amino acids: CAIRSRGDQNSPLHF.

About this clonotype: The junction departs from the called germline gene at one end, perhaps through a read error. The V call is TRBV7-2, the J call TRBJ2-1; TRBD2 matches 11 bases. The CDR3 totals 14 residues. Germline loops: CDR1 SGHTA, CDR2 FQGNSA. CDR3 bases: TGTGCCAGCAGCATAGCGGGAGGGCATAATGAGCAGTTCTTC. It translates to CASSIAGGHNEQFF.

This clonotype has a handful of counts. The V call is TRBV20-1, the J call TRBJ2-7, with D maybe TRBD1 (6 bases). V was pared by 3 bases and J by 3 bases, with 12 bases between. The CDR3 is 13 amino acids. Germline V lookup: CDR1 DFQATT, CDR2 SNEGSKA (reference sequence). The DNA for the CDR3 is TGCAGTGCTAGCCTTAACAGGGTCTACGAGCAGTACTTC. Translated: CSASLNRVYEQYF.

The CDR3: CAWRAGGDYNEQFF. As DNA, the CDR3 is TGTGCCTGGAGAGCGGGAGGCGACTACAATGAGCAGTTCTTC. The chain has TRBV30 and TRBJ2-1; 9 nucleotides align to TRBD2. V lost 3 bases, J lost 3 bases, and 3 bases stayed unmatched. This CDR3 spans 14 amino acids. CDR1 and CDR2 (germline): GTSNPN, SVGIG (reference sequence).

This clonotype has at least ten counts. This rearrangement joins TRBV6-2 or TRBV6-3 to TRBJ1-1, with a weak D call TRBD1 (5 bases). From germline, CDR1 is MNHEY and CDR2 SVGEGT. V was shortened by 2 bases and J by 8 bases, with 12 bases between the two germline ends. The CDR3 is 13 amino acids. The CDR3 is CASSYLPGGEAFF. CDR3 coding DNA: TGTGCCAGCAGTTACCTACCGGGGGGGGAAGCTTTCTTT.

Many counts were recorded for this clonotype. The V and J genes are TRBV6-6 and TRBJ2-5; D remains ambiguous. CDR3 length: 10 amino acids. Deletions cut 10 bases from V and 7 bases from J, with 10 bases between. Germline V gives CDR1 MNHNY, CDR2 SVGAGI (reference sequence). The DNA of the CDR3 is TGTGCCATCGGTTTGGGGACCCAGTACTTC. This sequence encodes CAIGLGTQYF.